These T cell receptor beta chains were read from a single sample in a study of glioma-infiltrating T cells after dendritic cell vaccination. The table came from immunoSEQ multiplex PCR; TCRdb's copy has only in-frame clones and leaves some out. The sample has under 100,000 clones; about 84% are singletons. The sample here was blood, taken before dendritic cell vaccination. The receptors stem from a human donor with glioblastoma. Each CDR3 is given with its conserved first and last residue. D genes are given only for firm matches. A clone size is listed for some rows: how often the clone was seen (once, few, many), or a class if it is expanded.

CDR3 protein | CDR3 DNA | D gene | J gene | V gene | clone size
CASSQGGGQKLFF | TGTGCCAGCTCCCAAGGGGGGGGACAAAAACTGTTTTTT | . | TRBJ1-4 | TRBV11-2 | .
CASSVRDTNNEQFF | TGTGCCAGCAGTGTTCGGGACACCAACAATGAGCAGTTCTTC | . | TRBJ2-1 | TRBV25-1 | .
CASRSDSRDTGGEQYF | TGTGCCAGTAGAAGTGATAGCCGGGACACGGGCGGAGAGCAGTACTTC | . | TRBJ2-7 | TRBV19 | .
CASSSTTTPAAFF | TGTGCCAGCAGCTCGACTACGACTCCCGCGGCTTTCTTT | . | TRBJ1-1 | TRBV9 | .
CASSFRGPGTEAFF | TGCGCCAGCAGCTTCAGGGGGCCCGGCACTGAAGCTTTCTTT | TRBD1 | TRBJ1-1 | TRBV5-1 | once
CAWSRRGADEKLFF | TGTGCCTGGAGTCGGAGGGGAGCGGATGAAAAACTGTTTTTT | . | TRBJ1-4 | TRBV30 | .
CASSQQGYTGYTF | TGTGCCAGTAGTCAACAGGGGTACACTGGCTACACCTTC | TRBD1 | TRBJ1-2 | TRBV19 | .
CASSDTGGGSYNEQFF | TGTGCCAGCAGTGACACGGGGGGGGGTTCCTACAATGAGCAGTTCTTC | TRBD2 | TRBJ2-1 | TRBV25-1 | .
CASSQGGGEVGTEAFF | TGTGCCAGCAGCCAAGGGGGGGGTGAAGTTGGCACTGAAGCTTTCTTT | . | TRBJ1-1 | TRBV5-4 | .
CASSPRGTGDLQVYEQYF | TGTGCCAGTAGCCCTAGAGGGACAGGGGATCTCCAGGTCTACGAGCAGTACTTC | TRBD1 | TRBJ2-7 | TRBV19 | .
CASRYLLNTGELFF | TGCGCCAGCAGATACCTACTGAACACCGGGGAGCTGTTTTTT | . | TRBJ2-2 | TRBV4-1 | once
CASSERRLAEEQFF | TGTGCCAGCAGCGAGAGACGACTAGCTGAAGAGCAGTTCTTC | TRBD2 | TRBJ2-1 | TRBV7-9 | .
CASSPSLAGGLNEQYF | TGTGCCAGCAGCCCATCCTTAGCGGGGGGGCTTAACGAGCAGTACTTC | TRBD2 | TRBJ2-7 | TRBV5-4 | .
CASSLEGYGYTF | TGTGCCAGCAGCTTAGAGGGCTATGGCTACACCTTC | . | TRBJ1-2 | TRBV7-3 | .
CASSPLRGIAGLSYEQYF | TGTGCCAGCAGCCCACTTCGGGGAATAGCGGGACTCTCCTACGAGCAGTACTTC | . | TRBJ2-7 | TRBV12-1 | .